This T cell receptor (beta chain) appears in the sequencing data of a study of blood T cell repertoires in COVID-19. V lost 5 bases and J lost 2, with 9 bases in between. The V gene's germline CDR1 is ENHRY and CDR2 SYGVKD. CDR3 length: 13 amino acids. How the authors handled the data: Cell counts per sample came from amplifying reference gene primers. This table comes from immunoSEQ multiplex PCR, and its TCRdb copy is limited to in-frame clones, with some not included. The DNA was the basis for D and trimming; V, J and clone size are from that table. The data show over 130,000 clones, 75% to 80% seen once. Participants spanned ages about 18 to 89 years and resided in about two dozen US areas.

The TCR was taken from a woman aged 45-60 years who had recovered from COVID-19. Sequencing was carried out using PBMCs or T cells enriched from blood (not recorded which). V usage is TRBV10-3 and J usage is TRBJ1-2, with D possibly being TRBD1 (6 bases). In DNA, the CDR3 is TGTGCCATCAGTTCGCAGGGGAACTATGGCTACACCTTC. Amino acids: CAISSQGNYGYTF.